This T cell receptor (beta chain) was identified in a study of spatial heterogeneity in lung cancer. Findings and limits, study-wide: Ubiquitous expanded tumor TCRs surfaced in blood more at resection than they did at follow-up.

This clonotype was counted between two and nine times. Its antigen is undetermined. The CDR3 has 14 amino acids. Germline CDR1 LGHDT, CDR2 YNNKEL (reference sequence). The trim removed 3 bases at V and 4 bases at J, leaving 3 bases unmatched. Time point reported: sample taken at primary tumor resection. Samples came from 65 to 75 TRACERx patients with untreated early-stage lung cancer. Whole RNA, which was extracted from tumor, nontumor lung tissue or frozen PBMC, was sequenced without any cell sorting. Each TCR cDNA molecule bore a unique molecular identifier. TCRdb itself ran the 5' RACE reads through MiXCR, one entry per CDR3 protein. The sample holds about 36,000 distinct CDR3 sequences, roughly 7.2% seen once.

The receptor's source is a female donor with early-stage non-small cell lung cancer. The sample in question was PBMCs, obtained at surgery. The rearrangement links TRBV3-1 to TRBJ2-3; 8 bases line up with TRBD2. CDR3 DNA: TGTGCCAGCAGCCAGCACGGGAGGGCAGATACGCAGTATTTT. Translation: CASSQHGRADTQYF.